These T cell receptor beta chains were read from a single sample in a study of cytomegalovirus exposure and HLA in healthy donors. Measured with immunoSEQ multiplex PCR; TCRdb has only the in-frame clones, and not every one. The data show fewer than 250,000 clones, approximately 78% seen once. What was sequenced was PBMCs. The receptors derive from a man younger than 45 in good health and CMV-seronegative. The CDR3 runs from the conserved cysteine through the conserved F or W. The D gene is left open where the match is weak. For some rows the clone size is stated as once, few or many, or as a class when expanded; others skip it.

j_call,clone_size,v_call,d_call,cdr3_aa,cdr3_nt
TRBJ2-2,.,TRBV7-3,.,CASSPDRTNLNTGELFF,TGTGCCAGCAGCCCCGACCGGACTAACCTAAACACCGGGGAGCTGTTTTTT
TRBJ2-3,.,TRBV9,.,CASSLTRPTDTQYF,TGTGCCAGCAGCCTTACTAGACCCACAGATACGCAGTATTTT
TRBJ2-1,.,TRBV11-2,.,CASSLGSYNEQFF,TGTGCCAGCAGCTTAGGCAGTTACAATGAGCAGTTCTTC
TRBJ2-7,.,TRBV25-1,.,CASSANSGTLTYEQYF,TGTGCCAGCAGTGCAAATTCCGGGACACTTACCTACGAGCAGTACTTC
TRBJ1-2,.,TRBV28,TRBD1,CASSTGQGGYTF,TGTGCCAGCAGTACGGGACAGGGTGGCTACACCTTC
TRBJ1-2,.,TRBV7-9,TRBD1,CASSYRQGEGYTF,TGTGCCAGCAGCTACCGACAGGGGGAGGGCTACACCTTC
TRBJ2-3,.,TRBV10-1,.,CASSELGPDTQYF,TGCGCCAGCAGTGAACTGGGGCCAGATACGCAGTATTTT
TRBJ1-5,few,TRBV28,.,CASSLGSYQPQHF,TGTGCCAGCAGCCTCGGGTCGTATCAGCCCCAGCATTTT
TRBJ2-7,.,TRBV27,.,CASRPEQGSLAYEQYF,TGTGCCAGCAGACCCGAACAGGGATCCCTTGCCTACGAGCAGTACTTC
TRBJ1-1,.,TRBV28,.,CASSEANTEAFF,TGTGCCAGCAGTGAGGCTAACACTGAAGCTTTCTTT
TRBJ1-4,few,TRBV7-9,TRBD1,CASSPQGLREKLFF,TGTGCCAGCAGCCCACAGGGGCTCCGTGAAAAACTGTTTTTT
TRBJ2-1,once,TRBV28,.,CASTAPMRAPYNEQFF,TGTGCCAGCACCGCTCCCATGAGGGCCCCTTACAATGAGCAGTTCTTC
TRBJ1-1,.,TRBV28,TRBD1,CARRDSNTEAFF,TGTGCCAGACGGGACAGCAACACTGAAGCTTTCTTT
TRBJ1-5,few,TRBV6-1,TRBD1,CASSLTGNQPQHF,TGTGCCAGCAGTCTGACAGGGAATCAGCCCCAGCATTTT
TRBJ1-1,.,TRBV9,TRBD1,CASSAPVQGSEAFF,TGTGCCAGCAGCGCCCCTGTACAGGGGTCTGAAGCTTTCTTT
TRBJ2-7,.,TRBV9,TRBD1,CASSVRPGGPVGEQYF,TGTGCCAGCAGCGTCCGACCAGGGGGCCCGGTTGGCGAGCAGTACTTC
TRBJ2-4,.,TRBV28,TRBD1,CASSYSGQAIQYF,TGTGCCAGCAGTTACTCCGGACAGGCCATTCAGTACTTC
TRBJ2-7,.,TRBV5-1,TRBD1,CASSLGPTGTGLSYEQYF,TGCGCCAGCAGCTTGGGCCCCACCGGGACAGGCCTTTCCTACGAGCAGTACTTC
TRBJ2-1,.,TRBV6-1,TRBD2,CASSAYLAGAGDEQFF,TGTGCCAGCAGTGCCTACCTAGCGGGGGCGGGGGATGAGCAGTTCTTC
TRBJ1-1,.,TRBV7-9,TRBD1,CSSSPHRGTGNTEAFF,TGTTCCAGCAGCCCTCACAGGGGTACGGGGAACACTGAAGCTTTCTTT
TRBJ1-1,few,TRBV5-5,.,CASSREMNTEAFF,TGTGCCAGCAGCCGAGAGATGAACACTGAAGCTTTCTTT
TRBJ2-1,.,TRBV11-3,TRBD2,CASSSGGGEQFF,TGTGCCAGCAGTAGCGGGGGCGGTGAGCAGTTCTTC
TRBJ1-3,.,TRBV5-1,TRBD1,CASSSGQAGNTIYF,TGCGCCAGCAGCAGCGGACAGGCTGGAAACACCATATATTTT
TRBJ2-7,.,TRBV28,.,CASSLMSQAYEQYF,TGTGCCAGCAGTTTAATGTCACAAGCCTACGAGCAGTACTTC
TRBJ1-2,.,TRBV18,TRBD1,CASSPDREHGYTF,TGTGCCAGCTCACCAGACAGGGAACATGGCTACACCTTC
TRBJ1-6,.,TRBV2,TRBD1,CASRGQVGSNSPLHF,TGTGCCAGCAGGGGACAGGTGGGCTCCAATTCACCCCTCCACTTT
TRBJ2-4,.,TRBV29-1,.,CSASLGGADQYF,TGCAGCGCCAGTTTGGGGGGGGCGGATCAGTACTTC
TRBJ1-2,.,TRBV7-2,TRBD1,CASSVTGGKNNYGYTF,TGTGCCAGCAGCGTGACAGGGGGCAAGAATAACTATGGCTACACCTTC
TRBJ2-7,.,TRBV6-5,.,CASSYSRTAYEQYF,TGTGCCAGCAGTTACTCCAGGACAGCCTACGAGCAGTACTTC
TRBJ2-7,.,TRBV15,.,CATSSRTGSDEQYF,TGTGCCACCAGCTCCCGAACAGGTTCGGACGAGCAGTACTTC
TRBJ1-3,.,TRBV28,TRBD1,CASGPGTGAGNTIYF,TGTGCCAGCGGTCCCGGGACAGGGGCCGGAAACACCATATATTTT
TRBJ1-5,.,TRBV7-9,TRBD1,CASSSTGMGQPQHF,TGTGCCAGCAGCTCGACAGGGATGGGTCAGCCCCAGCATTTT
TRBJ2-3,.,TRBV7-9,TRBD1,CASSSRTGHSTDTQYF,TGTGCCAGCAGCTCGCGGACAGGGCACTCCACAGATACGCAGTATTTT
TRBJ1-6,.,TRBV6-5,.,CASSYRTAEGNSPLHF,TGTGCCAGCAGTTATCGGACTGCCGAGGGTAATTCACCCCTCCACTTT
TRBJ2-2,.,TRBV6-5,TRBD1,CASSRDRGGTGELFF,TGTGCCAGCAGTCGGGACAGGGGGGGCACCGGGGAGCTGTTTTTT
TRBJ1-3,few,TRBV6-5,.,CASSNTISGNTIYF,TGTGCCAGCAGTAACACAATTTCCGGAAACACCATATATTTT
TRBJ2-5,.,TRBV5-4,TRBD2,CASSLDSGGMKTQYF,TGTGCCAGCAGCTTGGACTCGGGGGGGATGAAGACCCAGTACTTC
TRBJ1-6,.,TRBV7-9,.,CASSLGPGPPPLHF,TGTGCCAGCAGCTTAGGGCCGGGTCCGCCACCCCTCCACTTT
TRBJ1-2,.,TRBV20-1,.,CSALPGYYTF,TGCAGTGCCCTCCCGGGGTATTACACCTTC
TRBJ1-2,.,TRBV5-1,TRBD1,CASSSFQGADGYTF,TGCGCCAGCAGCTCATTCCAGGGGGCAGATGGCTACACCTTC
TRBJ2-6,.,TRBV15,.,CATSYSGASVLTF,TGTGCCACCAGCTACTCTGGGGCCAGCGTCCTGACTTTC
TRBJ2-7,.,TRBV4-1,.,CASSQQGVAGGSPEQYF,TGCGCCAGCAGCCAGCAGGGGGTGGCAGGAGGGTCCCCCGAGCAGTACTTC
TRBJ1-2,.,TRBV9,TRBD1,CASSPETGNYGYTF,TGTGCCAGCAGCCCCGAGACAGGGAACTATGGCTACACCTTC
TRBJ2-3,.,TRBV9,TRBD2,CASSVGAGGLSDTQYF,TGTGCCAGCAGCGTCGGAGCGGGGGGGCTTTCAGATACGCAGTATTTT
TRBJ1-1,.,TRBV7-2,TRBD1,CASSLRGRATTEAFF,TGTGCCAGCAGTTTAAGGGGGCGGGCGACCACTGAAGCTTTCTTT
TRBJ2-7,few,TRBV18,TRBD1,CASSPGTGLLHEQYF,TGTGCCAGCTCCCCAGGGACAGGGTTGTTGCACGAGCAGTACTTC
TRBJ2-3,.,TRBV7-2,TRBD1,CASSFDRADTQYF,TGTGCCAGCAGCTTTGACAGGGCGGATACGCAGTATTTT
TRBJ2-7,.,TRBV10-2,.,CASSESTRRGSDEQYF,TGCGCCAGCAGTGAGTCGACTCGAAGGGGATCGGACGAGCAGTACTTC
TRBJ1-2,.,TRBV4-1,.,CASSQRGGERSNYGYTF,TGCGCCAGCAGCCAAAGAGGGGGAGAAAGATCTAACTATGGCTACACCTTC
TRBJ2-1,.,TRBV5-4,TRBD1,CASSLATGGSEQFF,TGTGCCAGCAGCTTGGCGACAGGGGGCAGTGAGCAGTTCTTC
TRBJ2-4,.,TRBV5-4,.,CASSFQGVEIQYF,TGTGCCAGCAGCTTCCAGGGTGTGGAAATTCAGTACTTC
TRBJ1-1,.,TRBV5-1,TRBD1,CASSFGQGNTEAFF,TGCGCCAGCAGCTTTGGACAGGGGAACACTGAAGCTTTCTTT
TRBJ1-1,.,TRBV2,.,CANDRLNTEAFF,TGTGCCAACGACAGGTTGAACACTGAAGCTTTCTTT
TRBJ2-1,.,TRBV28,.,CASSLYGDNSGFF,TGTGCCAGCAGTTTATATGGGGACAACTCCGGGTTCTTC
TRBJ1-3,few,TRBV2,.,CASSTYFGNTIYF,TGTGCCAGCTCAACTTACTTTGGAAACACCATATATTTT
TRBJ1-1,.,TRBV28,.,CASSFPPGGGTEAFF,TGTGCCAGCAGTTTCCCTCCCGGGGGGGGCACTGAAGCTTTCTTT
TRBJ2-6,.,TRBV5-1,.,CASSLVGSGANVLTF,TGCGCCAGCAGCTTGGTCGGCTCTGGGGCCAACGTCCTGACTTTC
TRBJ2-5,.,TRBV9,TRBD2,CASSVDQAGGPGTQYF,TGTGCCAGCAGCGTAGATCAAGCGGGGGGGCCGGGGACCCAGTACTTC
TRBJ2-5,.,TRBV19,TRBD1,CASTGRGQGYGETQYF,TGTGCCAGTACTGGAAGGGGACAGGGTTATGGGGAGACCCAGTACTTC